This TCR beta chain appears in the sequencing data of a study of response to subunit inactivated influenza vaccine. Study observations and caveats: Every seasonal influenza vaccination brings in few new T cells, the authors suggested.

TCRdb redid the calling of the RT-PCR reads with MiXCR, one entry per CDR3 protein. This table holds 150,000 or so distinct CDR3 sequences, around 10% found once. In this sample, this clonotype turned up many times. Its antigen is not identified. This CDR3 is built from 14 residues. Trimming left V 5 bases short and J 7 bases short, with 14 bases between. CDR1 LNHNV and CDR2 YYDKDF come from the germline V gene (reference sequence). This sequence was found in a man in his fifties or sixties who received an inactivated influenza vaccine. The specimen comprised CD8+ T cells sorted from PBMCs, sampled about 23 months after vaccination. The J gene is TRBJ1-4, the V gene TRBV15; D remains ambiguous. CDR3 nucleotide sequence: TGTGCCACCAGCGTCGGACCCCATGGTGAAAAACTGTTTTTT. This gives the protein CATSVGPHGEKLFF.